The T cell receptor beta chain described here comes from a study of Ad26.COV2.S vaccination and SARS-CoV-2 variants. The CDR3 runs to 15 residues. Trimming pared 4 bases from V and 5 bases from J, leaving 17 bases between. Germline CDR1 is SGHTA and CDR2 is FQGTGA. General observations from the study: It was reported that spike-specific CD8+ and CD4+ T cell responses were substantially broad after vaccination. Recipients given vaccine exceeded placebo recipients in spike-specific TCR breadth.

Comment on this clone: What it recognizes is unknown.

Generated by immunoSEQ multiplex PCR, the TCRdb table keeps only in-frame clones and is missing some. The profile covers 87,000 or so clones, with approximately 86% appearing a single time and 15% to 20% taken by the ten largest. Sequenced here: peripheral blood, sampled after recovery from COVID-19. The clonotype comes from a human donor who had recovered from COVID-19. The chain joins TRBV7-3 to TRBJ2-5, with TRBD2 as a possible D gene (5 bases). The CDR3 is CASSSTSNRGETQYF. CDR3 nucleotide sequence: TGTGCCAGCAGCTCGACCTCAAACAGAGGGGAGACCCAGTACTTC.